This TCR beta chain emerged from a study of T cell repertoires in cytomegalovirus infection (dated by TCRdb to the late 2010s). Background on the whole study: Donor HLA type was relevant to the analysis, because carriage of CMV infection together with the matching HLA type was indicated by public TCR beta signatures. Overall results and qualifications from the work: Cumulative frequency of public TCR beta family members discriminated carriers of CMV infection plus the relevant HLA type in this cohort and an independent approximately 350-donor cohort. The ex vivo response was dominated by HLA-C-restricted CMV-specific TCR beta clonotypes, which also provided the single most frequent clonotype in two of eight donors.

TCRdb lists the instrument as Illumina HiSeq 1500. Using fastp at Q25 and MiXCR, TCRdb reprocessed the public reads and kept productive beta chains. When rows share a CDR3 protein, they turn into one entry using the most common DNA and genes. Across this sample there are approximately 500,000 distinct CDR3 sequences, with 15% to 20% seen only once. The ten largest clones take up 20% to 30% of the sample. This clonotype was recorded many times. Its antigen is still unknown. The sample holds no much larger clone one base away, and base qualities are not on file. The germline V gene encodes CDR1 LNHDA and CDR2 SQIVND (reference sequence). Unmatched junction bases come to 4, with V trimmed by 5 bases and J by 4 bases. The CDR3, cysteine through phenylalanine, is 13 amino acids long. Of the read, only the CDR3 DNA is kept; its 39 bases are in frame from base 1.

The sequence joins TRBV19 to TRBJ1-1; 7 central nucleotides agree with TRBD1. Material for sequencing was CD8+ T cells from PBMCs. The clonotype comes from a human donor in good health (CMV status not recorded). Some clones in this sample may be carry-over from other donors' samples. The DNA sequence is given as TGTGCCAGTAGTGCCCAGGGGGGCACTGAAGCTTTCTTT. The resulting protein is CASSAQGGTEAFF.